Below, 4 T cell receptor beta chains from the same sample are listed, as sequenced in a study of kidney transplant recipient with SARS-CoV-2 infection. TCRdb analysed the reads with MiXCR anew, one entry per CDR3 protein. The sample has approximately 240,000 distinct CDR3 sequences, around 28% seen once; the top ten hold roughly 7%. Specimen: a blood sample, collected at baseline and between days 110 and 120 from a kidney transplant recipient. Source of these receptors: a young adult male patient who had COVID-19 and was a kidney transplant recipient. Some T cells may have originated in the graft donor.

This clonotype was seen many times. This chain links TRBV3-1 with TRBJ2-3, with D possibly being TRBD1 (5 bases). The germline V gene has CDR1 LGHDT and CDR2 YNNKEL (reference sequence). With 0 bases removed from V and 0 bases from J, the gap between germline ends came to 13 bases. The CDR3 has 17 residues. The CDR3 loop reads CASSQEGLYSSTDTQYF. The CDR3 nucleotides read TGTGCCAGCAGCCAAGAGGGGCTCTACTCTAGCACAGATACGCAGTATTTT.

This clonotype was found many times. The chain is built from TRBV3-1 and TRBJ1-6, with TRBD1 identical over 7 bases. Germline values: CDR1 LGHDT, CDR2 YNNKEL (reference sequence). The CDR3 length is 15 residues. Unmatched junction bases numbered 10, after V lost 5 bases and J lost 9 bases. The CDR3 DNA sequence: TGTGCCAGCAGCGACGTCGGGACAGTTAGTTCACCCCTCCACTTT. Its translation: CASSDVGTVSSPLHF.

The V gene is TRBV2, the J gene TRBJ2-5, with 8 bases matching TRBD2. J lost 1 base, V lost 4 bases, and 5 bases had no gene match. The CDR3 contains 15 residues. The germline V gene has CDR1 SNHLY and CDR2 FYNNEI. The CDR3 protein is CASSGSGGPQETQYF. The CDR3 region has the DNA TGTGCCAGCAGTGGAAGCGGGGGCCCCCAAGAGACCCAGTACTTC.

This clonotype was seen only a few times. The gene calls are TRBV27 and TRBJ2-3, with 11 positions matching TRBD1. V gave up 6 bases and J gave up 1 base; unmatched junction bases: 9. Germline V gene lookup returns CDR1 MNHEY and CDR2 SMNVEV (reference sequence). This CDR3 has 17 residues. The CDR3 DNA is TGTGCCAGCAGGGTATCTCCGGGACAGGGGGGCACAGATACGCAGTATTTT. As protein: CASRVSPGQGGTDTQYF.